Below, 32 T cell receptor beta chains from the same sample are listed, as sequenced in a study of OX40 agonist ivuxolimab in advanced cancers. The repertoire was sequenced with immunoSEQ multiplex PCR; TCRdb's copy has only in-frame clones and lacks some. The sample holds approximately 70,000 clones, roughly 85% seen once. The specimen was CD4+ or CD8+ T cells sorted from blood, collected in a trial of the OX40 agonist ivuxolimab. The receptors here all came from an adult with an advanced solid tumor such as melanoma, head and neck, liver or kidney cancer.

The rearrangement uses TRBV15 and TRBJ1-2; 9 bases fit TRBD1. V gave up 0 bases and J gave up 5 bases; unmatched junction bases: 4. CDR1 is LNHNV and CDR2 is YYDKDF in the germline V gene (reference sequence). CDR3 length equals 15 residues. CDR3 loop: CATSRDRGQGYGYTF. CDR3 sequence (DNA): TGTGCCACCAGCAGAGATCGGGGACAGGGTTATGGCTACACCTTC.

The chain couples TRBV30 to TRBJ1-5; TRBD1 might be the D (5 bases). This CDR3 is 14 amino acids long. Germline assignment: CDR1 GTSNPN and CDR2 SVGIG (reference sequence). V was clipped by 2 bases and J by 6 bases, with 14 bases between them. CDR3 in amino acids: CAWSTDSRGQPQHF. The CDR3 DNA sequence: TGTGCCTGGAGTACGGACTCGAGGGGTCAGCCCCAGCATTTT.

The chain has TRBV7-3 and TRBJ2-1; D could derive from TRBD1 or TRBD2 (5 bases each). Germline CDR1 is SGHTA and CDR2 is FQGTGA. The CDR3 runs 14 residues. The V gene lost 2 bases and the J gene lost 7 bases, with 12 bases spanning the gap. The CDR3 DNA follows: TGTGCCAGCAGCTTAGCGGGCCCAGGGAATGAGCAGTTCTTC. This sequence encodes CASSLAGPGNEQFF.

The CDR3 nucleotides are TGTGCCAGCAGCAACGACCCCAGACATGGTGGCTACACCTTC. This sequence encodes CASSNDPRHGGYTF. The V gene is TRBV25-1, the J gene TRBJ1-2; D not resolved. The CDR3 contains 14 residues. Germline values: CDR1 MGHDK, CDR2 SYGVNS. With 6 bases removed from V and 7 bases from J, the gap between germline ends came to 18 bases.

J is TRBJ1-6 and V is TRBV28; 7 bases match TRBD1. J lost 10 bases, V lost 6 bases, and 15 bases had no gene match. Germline CDR1 is MDHEN and CDR2 is SYDVKM. There are 16 residues in the CDR3. The CDR3 is CASRIPTTGSYSPLHF. The CDR3 nucleotides are TGTGCCAGCAGAATACCCACGACAGGGAGTTACTCACCCCTCCACTTT.

This clone was observed a few times. The chain is built from TRBV2 and TRBJ1-1; D remains unclear. CDR3 length equals 12 residues. Trimming took off 4 bases at V and 5 bases at J, with 8 bases between the two ends. The germline V gene encodes CDR1 SNHLY and CDR2 FYNNEI. The CDR3: CASSGSGTEAFF. The CDR3 DNA follows: TGTGCCAGCAGTGGTTCAGGAACTGAAGCTTTCTTT.

The chain employs TRBV5-4 and TRBJ2-2, with 7 bases fitting TRBD1. This CDR3 region has 14 residues. CDR1 is SGHNT and CDR2 is YYREEE in the germline V gene (reference sequence). V lost 1 base to trimming and J lost 7 bases; unmatched junction nucleotides: 4. The CDR3 sequence: CASSLQGGGGELFF. CDR3 bases: TGTGCCAGCAGCTTGCAAGGGGGCGGCGGGGAGCTGTTTTTT.

The chain joins TRBV6-1 to TRBJ2-7, with a possible D match to TRBD2 (5 bases). The length of the CDR3 is 13 residues. The ends were cut back, 0 bases at V and 3 bases at J, with 6 bases in the middle. CDR1 is MNHNS and CDR2 is SASEGT in the germline V gene. The CDR3 bases are TGTGCCAGCAGTGAAGCTCGGGACTACGAGCAGTACTTC. It specifies CASSEARDYEQYF.

This clone is termed medium-sized. The rearrangement links TRBV27 to TRBJ1-6; 7 bases are a match to TRBD1. Germline V CDR1 and CDR2: MNHEY, SMNVEV (reference sequence). This CDR3 has 15 amino acids. V shed 3 bases, J shed 5 bases, and the junction held 4 bases outside the gene matches. The CDR3 DNA follows: TGTGCCAGCAGTTTTCTTGGACAGGATAATTCACCCCTCCACTTT. Protein sequence: CASSFLGQDNSPLHF.

This chain joins TRBV7-9 and TRBJ2-2; D uncertain. V was clipped by 2 bases and J by 4 bases, with 8 bases between them. Germline CDR1 and CDR2: SEHNR and FQNEAQ (reference sequence). The CDR3 loop spans 14 amino acids. Here the CDR3 DNA reads TGTGCCAGCAGCTTAAAGTTTAGCACCGGGGAGCTGTTTTTT. It yields the protein CASSLKFSTGELFF. The full variable domain, with the rest looked up from reference TRBV7-9 and TRBJ2-2, is DTGVSQNPRHKITKRGQNVTFRCDPISEHNRLYWYRQTLGQGPEFLTYFQNEAQLEKSRLLSDRFSAERPKGSFSTLEIQRTEQGDSAMYLCASSLKFSTGELFFGEGSRLTVL.

The chain employs TRBV5-1 and TRBJ1-4, with unresolved D. CDR3 length: 13 amino acids. V was pared by 4 bases and J by 6 bases, with 10 bases between. Germline V gives CDR1 SGHRS, CDR2 YFSETQ. The DNA of the CDR3 is TGCGCCAGCAGCCTGGAAGGAGATGAAAAACTGTTTTTT. Encoded protein: CASSLEGDEKLFF.

The chain links TRBV27 to TRBJ1-4; D not certain. This CDR3 has 15 residues. Trimming stripped 3 bases from V and 7 bases from J, with 15 bases between. CDR1 and CDR2 (germline): MNHEY, SMNVEV (reference sequence). The CDR3 DNA is TGTGCCAGCAGTTTCGCCGGGCCAAGAGGTGAAAAACTGTTTTTT. Amino acid sequence: CASSFAGPRGEKLFF.

This rearrangement joins TRBV7-8 to TRBJ1-5; tentatively, D is TRBD1 (5 bases). V was trimmed by 3 bases and J by 6 bases, leaving 12 bases between them. The CDR3 has 14 residues. Germline CDR1 is SGHVS and CDR2 is FQNEAQ. The CDR3 DNA follows: TGTGCCAGCAGCTTTTCAGGGTTAGCTCAGCCCCAGCATTTT. Encoded protein: CASSFSGLAQPQHF.

The gene calls are TRBV27 and TRBJ2-2; TRBD2 agrees at 8 bases. The CDR3 consists of 13 residues. J was trimmed by 7 bases and V by 5 bases; bases with no gene match: 3. Per the germline V gene, CDR1 is MNHEY and CDR2 is SMNVEV (reference sequence). This CDR3 is CASSGLAGGELFF. CDR3 sequence (DNA): TGTGCCAGCAGTGGACTAGCAGGCGGGGAGCTGTTTTTT.

The chain couples TRBV2 to TRBJ2-7, with D possibly being TRBD2 (5 bases). The germline CDR1 and CDR2 sequences are SNHLY and FYNNEI. The CDR3 loop spans 11 amino acids. Trimming shortened V by 4 bases and J by 7 bases, and 8 bases separated the two germline ends. In nucleotides, the CDR3 is TGTGCCAGCAGTGTCGAGGGTGAGCAGTACTTC. This codes for CASSVEGEQYF.

The chain links TRBV15 to TRBJ1-2; D is ambiguous. The ends were cut back, 0 bases at V and 6 bases at J, with 11 bases in the middle. This CDR3 spans 14 amino acids. Germline values: CDR1 LNHNV, CDR2 YYDKDF (reference sequence). CDR3 bases: TGTGCCACCAGCAGAGATGTTCTCGACAATGGCTACACCTTC. Translating gives CATSRDVLDNGYTF.

The chain combines TRBV27 with TRBJ1-1, with D possibly matching TRBD1 (5 bases). Germline V lookup: CDR1 MNHEY, CDR2 SMNVEV (reference sequence). V was cut by 6 bases and J by 1 base, with 12 bases left in between. The CDR3 has 14 residues. The CDR3 DNA sequence: TGTGCCAGCAGCAAACAGGTGTCGAACACTGAAGCTTTCTTT. Translating gives CASSKQVSNTEAFF.

Worth noting for this clone: Distinct nucleotide sequences in the sample also encode this CDR3. The rearrangement uses TRBV28 and TRBJ1-2; D not resolved. Between the trimmed V and J ends, which lost 2 bases and 2 bases, there was a span of 0 bases. CDR3 length equals 11 residues. Germline CDR1 MDHEN, CDR2 SYDVKM. The CDR3 region has the DNA TGTGCCAGCAGTTTAAACTATGGCTACACCTTC. This translates into CASSLNYGYTF.

The count of this clone is one. V usage is TRBV7-2 and J usage is TRBJ2-7; D is unclear. Looked up from germline, CDR1 is SGHTA and CDR2 is FQGNSA. The CDR3 extends over 13 amino acids. Between the trimmed V and J ends, which lost 3 bases and 2 bases, there was a span of 8 bases. The CDR3 coding sequence is TGTGCCAGCAGCTTCCCAGGTACCTACGAGCAGTACTTC. It codes for CASSFPGTYEQYF.

The rearrangement uses TRBV11-2 and TRBJ2-7; the match to TRBD1 covers 7 bases. The CDR3 is 14 amino acids. Germline V lookup: CDR1 SGHAT, CDR2 FQNNGV. V shed 4 bases, J shed 6 bases, and the junction held 9 bases outside the gene matches. The CDR3 is CASSYGTDTVEQYF. As DNA, the CDR3 is TGTGCCAGCAGCTACGGGACAGACACGGTCGAGCAGTACTTC.

The V and J genes are TRBV7-9 and TRBJ1-3; TRBD1 matches at 7 bases. V was clipped by 4 bases and J by 0 bases; unmatched bases: 6. Germline values: CDR1 SEHNR, CDR2 FQNEAQ (reference sequence). CDR3 size: 16 residues. CDR3 nucleotide sequence: TGTGCCAGCAGCTCCACCGGGACAGTCTCTGGAAACACCATATATTTT. Translation: CASSSTGTVSGNTIYF.

The V and J genes are TRBV4-1 and TRBJ2-2, with 7 bases lining up with TRBD1. The CDR3 consists of 13 residues. Trimming removed 10 bases from V and 4 bases from J; junction bases left unmatched: 6. Looked up from germline, CDR1 is MGHRA and CDR2 is YSYEKL. CDR3 in DNA: TGCGCCACTAAACAGGGGACCACCGGGGAGCTGTTTTTT. Translating it yields CATKQGTTGELFF.

The gene calls are TRBV7-2 and TRBJ1-2; TRBD1 agrees at 7 bases. The ends lost 1 base at V and 4 bases at J; junction bases unmatched: 9. Germline-derived CDR1 and CDR2 are SGHTA and FQGNSA. The CDR3 sequence is 16 residues long. CDR3 bases: TGTGCCAGCAGCTTAGAGGGGGCAGGGTCACCCTATGGCTACACCTTC. This gives the protein CASSLEGAGSPYGYTF.

V and J are TRBV27 and TRBJ2-2; TRBD2 is a possible D gene (6 bases). CDR1 is MNHEY, CDR2 SMNVEV, per germline (reference sequence). The V end lost 2 bases, the J end lost 7 bases, and 11 bases lay between the germline ends. This CDR3 spans 14 amino acids. CDR3 protein: CASSLEEGLGELFF. DNA for the CDR3: TGTGCCAGCAGTTTAGAGGAGGGTCTCGGGGAGCTGTTTTTT.

The chain recombines TRBV5-1 with TRBJ1-2; possibly TRBD1 for D (5 bases). V shed 4 bases and J shed 8 bases, with 18 bases lying between them. The CDR3 totals 14 residues. Germline V gives CDR1 SGHRS, CDR2 YFSETQ. The CDR3 bases are TGCGCCAGCAGCGAAAATGGCAGGGTCGAGGGCTACACCTTC. It yields the protein CASSENGRVEGYTF.

The chain carries TRBV2 and TRBJ2-1, with 7 bases fitting TRBD1. V dropped 6 bases and J dropped 9; count of bases not matched to a gene: 8. This CDR3 has 13 amino acids. CDR1 is SNHLY, CDR2 FYNNEI, per germline. The chain's CDR3 is CASSQTGVAEQFF. CDR3 coding DNA: TGTGCCAGCAGCCAAACAGGGGTCGCTGAGCAGTTCTTC.

The V gene is TRBV29-1, the J gene TRBJ2-6; D unresolved. The V end lost 4 bases, the J end lost 1 base, and 2 bases lay between the germline ends. Germline CDR1 is SQVTM and CDR2 is ANQGSEA. The CDR3 extends over 12 amino acids. CDR3 protein: CSVVSGANVLTF. CDR3 in DNA: TGCAGCGTTGTGTCTGGGGCCAACGTCCTGACTTTC.

The chain uses TRBV5-1 and TRBJ2-5, with D perhaps matching TRBD2 (5 bases). Germline V gene data show CDR1 as SGHRS and CDR2 as YFSETQ. CDR3 size: 13 residues. Between the trimmed V and J ends, which lost 4 bases and 4 bases, there was a span of 11 bases. The CDR3 spells CASSVEDLETQYF. CDR3 DNA: TGCGCCAGCAGCGTGGAGGATTTAGAGACCCAGTACTTC.

This chain joins TRBV5-5 and TRBJ2-7; D is tentatively TRBD1 or TRBD2 (5 bases each). V lost 0 bases and J 5 bases, leaving 12 bases between the germline ends. CDR1 is SGHKS, CDR2 YYEKEE, per germline (reference sequence). The CDR3 has 14 amino acids. This CDR3 is CASSLVAGSNEQYF. The CDR3 coding sequence is TGTGCCAGCAGCTTGGTGGCAGGGAGCAACGAGCAGTACTTC.

The V and J genes are TRBV19 and TRBJ1-1, with TRBD1 matching 9 bases. Germline V CDR1 and CDR2: LNHDA, SQIVND (reference sequence). Trimming cost V 6 bases and J 11 bases; bases outside gene matches: 10. This CDR3 spans 13 amino acids. The CDR3 region is CASSPTGGGGAFF. The CDR3 DNA follows: TGTGCCAGTAGCCCTACAGGGGGCGGGGGGGCTTTCTTT.

The chain carries TRBV18 and TRBJ2-7; D perhaps matches TRBD2 (5 bases). V lost 3 bases to trimming and J lost 0 bases, with 15 bases between them. Germline V gene data show CDR1 as KGHSH and CDR2 as LQKENI. CDR3 length: 16 amino acids. The DNA of the CDR3 is TGTGCCAGCTCACCCTATCAGGAGCGGAGCTCCTACGAGCAGTACTTC. As protein: CASSPYQERSSYEQYF.

The chain couples TRBV27 to TRBJ1-6; 8 bases are shared with TRBD1. J lost 7 bases, V lost 6 bases, and 14 bases had no gene match. Germline CDR1 reads MNHEY; CDR2 reads SMNVEV (reference sequence). This CDR3 has 17 residues. CDR3 loop: CASRFNPSTGGNSPLHF. CDR3 nucleotides: TGTGCCAGCAGGTTTAACCCCTCTACAGGGGGAAATTCACCCCTCCACTTT.